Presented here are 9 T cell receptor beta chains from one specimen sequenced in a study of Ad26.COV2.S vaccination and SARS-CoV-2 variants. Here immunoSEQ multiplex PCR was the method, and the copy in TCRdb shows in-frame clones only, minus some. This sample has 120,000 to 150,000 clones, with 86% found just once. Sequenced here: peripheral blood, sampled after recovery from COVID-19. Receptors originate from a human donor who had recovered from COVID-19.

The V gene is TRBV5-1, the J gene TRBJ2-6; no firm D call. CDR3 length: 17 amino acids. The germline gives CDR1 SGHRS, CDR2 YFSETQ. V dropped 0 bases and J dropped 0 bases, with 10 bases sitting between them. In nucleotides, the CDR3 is TGCGCCAGCAGCTTGGGACCGCTCCCCTCTGGGGCCAACGTCCTGACTTTC. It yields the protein CASSLGPLPSGANVLTF. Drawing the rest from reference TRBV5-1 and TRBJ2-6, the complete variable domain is KAGVTQTPRYLIKTRGQQVTLSCSPISGHRSVSWYQQTPGQGLQFLFEYFSETQRNKGNFPGRFSGRQFSNSRSEMNVSTLELGDSALYLCASSLGPLPSGANVLTFGAGSRLTVL.

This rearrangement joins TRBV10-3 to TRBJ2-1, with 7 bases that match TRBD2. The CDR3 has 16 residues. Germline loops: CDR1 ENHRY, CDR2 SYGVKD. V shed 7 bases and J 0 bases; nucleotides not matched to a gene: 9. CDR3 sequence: CAINRLAGDSYNEQFF. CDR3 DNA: TGTGCCATCAATAGGTTGGCGGGGGACTCCTACAATGAGCAGTTCTTC.

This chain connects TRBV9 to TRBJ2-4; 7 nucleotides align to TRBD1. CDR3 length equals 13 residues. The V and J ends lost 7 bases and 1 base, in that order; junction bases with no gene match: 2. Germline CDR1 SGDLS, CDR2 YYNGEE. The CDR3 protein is CASSGQAKNIQYF. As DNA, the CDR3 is TGTGCCAGCTCGGGACAGGCCAAAAACATTCAGTACTTC.

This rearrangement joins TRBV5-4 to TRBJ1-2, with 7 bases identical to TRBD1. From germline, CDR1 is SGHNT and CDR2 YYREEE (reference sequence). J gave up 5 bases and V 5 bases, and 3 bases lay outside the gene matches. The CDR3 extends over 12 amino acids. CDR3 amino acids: CASRPTGYGYTF. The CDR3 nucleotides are TGTGCCAGCAGGCCGACAGGGTATGGCTACACCTTC. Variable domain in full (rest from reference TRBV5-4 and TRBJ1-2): ETGVTQSPTHLIKTRGQQVTLRCSSQSGHNTVSWYQQALGQGPQFIFQYYREEENGRGNFPPRFSGLQFPNYSSELNVNALELDDSALYLCASRPTGYGYTFGSGTRLTVV.

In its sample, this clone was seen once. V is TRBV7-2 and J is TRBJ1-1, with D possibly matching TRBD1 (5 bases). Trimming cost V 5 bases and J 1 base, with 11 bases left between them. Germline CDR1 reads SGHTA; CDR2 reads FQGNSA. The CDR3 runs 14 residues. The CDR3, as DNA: TGTGCCAGCAGCCCGTGGGGGAAGAACACTGAAGCTTTCTTT. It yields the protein CASSPWGKNTEAFF.

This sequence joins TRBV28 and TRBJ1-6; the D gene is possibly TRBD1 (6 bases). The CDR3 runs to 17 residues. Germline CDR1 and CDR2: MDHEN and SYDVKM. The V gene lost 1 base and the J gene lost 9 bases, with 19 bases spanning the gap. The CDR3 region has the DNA TGTGCCAGCAGTTTATTTAGCTCGTCGGGGGCGCGTTCACCCCTCCACTTT. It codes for CASSLFSSSGARSPLHF.

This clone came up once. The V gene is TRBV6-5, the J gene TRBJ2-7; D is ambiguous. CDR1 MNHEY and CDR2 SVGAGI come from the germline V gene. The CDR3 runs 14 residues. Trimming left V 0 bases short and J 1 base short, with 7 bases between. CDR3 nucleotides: TGTGCCAGCAGTTACTCGATCCGGTCCTACGAGCAGTACTTC. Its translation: CASSYSIRSYEQYF.

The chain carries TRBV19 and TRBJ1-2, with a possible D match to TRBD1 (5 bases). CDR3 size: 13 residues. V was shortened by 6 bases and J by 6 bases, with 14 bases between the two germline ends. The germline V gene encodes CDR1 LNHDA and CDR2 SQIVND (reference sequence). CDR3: CASSRVGRDGYTF. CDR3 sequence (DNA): TGTGCCAGTAGCCGCGTGGGGCGGGATGGCTACACCTTC.

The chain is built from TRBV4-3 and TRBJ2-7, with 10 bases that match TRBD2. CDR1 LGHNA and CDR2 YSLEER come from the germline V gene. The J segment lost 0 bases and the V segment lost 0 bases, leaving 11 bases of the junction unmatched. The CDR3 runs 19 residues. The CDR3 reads CASSQEPELAGENSYEQYF. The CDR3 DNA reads TGCGCCAGCAGCCAAGAACCCGAGCTAGCGGGGGAAAACTCCTACGAGCAGTACTTC.